This TCR beta chain derives from a study of T cell responses to AZD1222 COVID-19 vaccine. Trimming shortened V by 8 bases and J by 5 bases, and 24 bases separated the two germline ends. The CDR3 length is 16 residues. In germline, CDR1 is MNHEY, CDR2 SMNVEV (reference sequence). TCRdb's copy holds only in-frame clones and misses some; the assay was immunoSEQ multiplex PCR. The table shows around 120,000 clones, with 80% to 95% occurring only once. V and J are TRBV27 and TRBJ1-1, with D maybe TRBD1 (5 bases). This sample comprised peripheral blood, obtained on day 0 of AZD1222 vaccination. This clonotype originated in an adult in good health. This CDR3 reads CASLSYLRGGWTEAFF. In nucleotides, the CDR3 is TGTGCCAGCTTATCCTACCTTAGGGGAGGGTGGACTGAAGCTTTCTTT.